This TCR beta chain is drawn from a study of sequential checkpoint blockade in melanoma (dated by TCRdb to about 2019). Study-wide context: In a 1:1 randomization, patients received either first-line nivolumab then ipilimumab (arm A) or ipilimumab then nivolumab (arm B). Maintenance nivolumab came after each of the two trial sequences.

The intended sense of this specimen's treatment or condition label: randomized to nivolumab then ipilimumab (arm A) or the reverse (arm B). Prior DNA-damaging chemotherapy had not been received by any trial patient. Live CD3+CD8+ cells negative for CD19 and CD56 were sorted from thawed PBMCs on a FACS Aria II flow cytometer. CheckMate 064, a randomized, open-label phase II trial of sequential checkpoint blockade, was the source of the samples, all of which came from patients with melanoma. Leukapheresis was used to collect peripheral blood mononuclear cells, which were then purified with Ficoll-Paque and frozen in human serum with roughly 9% DMSO. Immediately after sorting, the purity of the sorted blood CD3+CD8+ cells was confirmed to be >95%, and DNA was then extracted. The CDR1 and CDR2 encoded by the germline V gene are MNHEY and SVGAGI. Reading from cysteine to phenylalanine, the CDR3 counts 14 amino acids. This entry keeps only the CDR3 DNA: 42 bases, framed from base 1. Germline trimming amounts to 2 bases on V and 1 base on J, with 2 as the count of junction bases outside the gene matches.

General findings and caveats noted by the study authors: Larger, independent patient cohorts are needed to validate the response-prediction model that combines TCR metrics and mutation burden.

The immunoSEQ Assay was used to immunosequence TCRbeta CDR3 regions from genomic DNA. Before high-throughput sequencing, genomic DNA was amplified using bias-controlled multiplex PCR. The authors processed their data as follows. To quantify the absolute abundance of each unique TCRbeta CDR3 region, the sequences were collapsed and filtered. Clonality, defined as 1 minus Pielou's evenness, was calculated using productive rearrangements only. A previously published method was used to identify clones with significantly greater frequencies in on-treatment samples than in baseline samples. TCRdb stores this immuneACCESS table with in-frame sequences only. Part of the clones is absent; in the studies checked, under half of the shortfall reflects unresolved V genes, and no reason is known for the rest. V, J and clone size were drawn from that table, and D and trimming were deduced from the DNA. The sample table holds 20,000 to 25,000 clones, of which approximately 78% were seen once. The ten biggest clones cover under 14% of the sample.

This clone came up once. Its recognized antigen is unknown. No clone much larger than this one lies a single base away; base qualities are absent. This material consisted of CD8+ T cells sorted from blood (inferred from file names), taken from a patient given nivolumab and ipilimumab in sequence. The receptor was derived from a human donor with melanoma. This chain joins TRBV6-5 to TRBJ2-7, and 7 junctional nucleotides match TRBD1. CDR3 reads: CASSYDRASYEQYF. The nucleotide sequence is TGTGCCAGCAGTTACGACAGGGCATCCTACGAGCAGTACTTC.